This T cell receptor (beta chain) was recorded in a study of molecular identifiers for immune sequencing clone quantification. TCRdb reprocessed the PCR reads via MiXCR and lists one record per CDR3 protein. The sample gives under 15,000 distinct CDR3 sequences, about 20% of which show up once; 1.4% to 1.5% is in the top ten. Germline V CDR1 and CDR2: MNHEY, SVGEGT. Trimming pared 2 bases from V and 6 bases from J, leaving 7 bases between. The CDR3 runs 13 residues. Naive CD8 T cells were sorted, and the gate applied was CD8+CD4-CCR7+CD45RA+. This sequence originates from a human donor in good health. Some libraries in this study had Jurkat cell RNA spiked in. The V gene is TRBV6-2 or TRBV6-3, the J gene TRBJ2-2; D uncertain. The sequenced material came from naive CD8+ T cells from blood, with Jurkat cell RNA spiked in. Documented subset: FACS-sorted CD8+CD4-CCR7+CD45RA+ naive T cells. The CDR3 nucleotides read TGTGCCAGCAGTTACGTGACTCCCGGGGAGCTGTTTTTT. Its translation is CASSYVTPGELFF.